Presented here are 27 T cell receptor beta chains from one specimen sequenced in a study of blood T cell repertoires in COVID-19. Data came from immunoSEQ multiplex PCR; TCRdb stores just in-frame clones and leaves some out. The profile shows 200,000 to 250,000 clones, just under 90% of them singletons. Sequenced sample: peripheral blood. The source is a man between 25 and 39 years old with COVID-19, enrolled during active disease.

The J gene is TRBJ2-7, the V gene TRBV28; 10 bases line up with TRBD2. The CDR3 has 14 amino acids. Per the germline V gene, CDR1 is MDHEN and CDR2 is SYDVKM. The V segment lost 2 bases and the J segment 3 bases; nucleotides outside the gene matches: 1. The CDR3 DNA sequence: TGTGCCAGCAGTTTAAGACTAGCGGGCTACGAGCAGTACTTC. Residues: CASSLRLAGYEQYF. Together with reference TRBV28 and TRBJ2-7, the CDR3 gives the full variable domain: DVKVTQSSRYLVKRTGEKVFLECVQDMDHENMFWYRQDPGLGLRLIYFSYDVKMKEKGDIPEGYSVSREKKERFSLILESASTNQTSMYLCASSLRLAGYEQYFGPGTRLTVT.

The rearrangement uses TRBV4-3 and TRBJ2-3; the D gene is possibly TRBD2 (6 bases). Germline V CDR1 and CDR2: LGHNA, YSLEER. CDR3 length: 16 residues. V was clipped by 0 bases and J by 6 bases, with 16 bases between them. The CDR3 is CASSQEGGKWGDTQYF. DNA of the CDR3: TGCGCCAGCAGCCAAGAAGGCGGGAAGTGGGGGGATACGCAGTATTTT.

This clone appeared a few times. This chain uses TRBV7-9 with TRBJ1-6; D perhaps matches TRBD1 (5 bases). V was pared by 6 bases and J by 10 bases, with 10 bases between. The CDR3 extends over 12 amino acids. In germline, CDR1 is SEHNR, CDR2 FQNEAQ (reference sequence). CDR3 protein: CASSDPGSPLHF. The DNA of the CDR3 is TGTGCCAGCAGTGACCCAGGGTCACCCCTCCACTTT.

The V and J genes are TRBV7-2 and TRBJ1-6, with D unclear. Trimming took 3 bases from V and 2 from J, leaving 8 bases between them. There are 15 residues in the CDR3. Germline values: CDR1 SGHTA, CDR2 FQGNSA. The CDR3 nucleotides are TGTGCCAGCAGCTTCGGTTCAACCTATAATTCACCCCTCCACTTT. Its translation: CASSFGSTYNSPLHF.

The chain recombines TRBV6-6 with TRBJ1-4; D is possibly TRBD1 (5 bases). Germline loops: CDR1 MNHNY, CDR2 SVGAGI (reference sequence). This CDR3 region has 13 residues. With 7 bases removed from V and 8 bases from J, the gap between germline ends came to 14 bases. The CDR3 nucleotides read TGTGCCAGCACTGGGCAGGGATACGAAAAACTGTTTTTT. Translation gives CASTGQGYEKLFF.

V and J are TRBV6-5 and TRBJ2-2; D is ambiguous. V lost 6 bases and J lost 1, with 9 bases in between. The CDR3 runs to 14 residues. In germline, CDR1 is MNHEY, CDR2 SVGAGI. The CDR3 loop reads CASRTGQNTGELFF. The CDR3 bases are TGTGCCAGCAGAACGGGTCAGAACACCGGGGAGCTGTTTTTT.

The chain carries TRBV27 and TRBJ1-4; no definite D call. There are 14 residues in the CDR3. Germline CDR1 is MNHEY and CDR2 is SMNVEV (reference sequence). The V end was cut by 6 bases, the J end by 1 base, with 9 bases between. For the CDR3, the DNA is TGTGCCAGCAGCTGGGGAGGAACTAATGAAAAACTGTTTTTT. Protein sequence: CASSWGGTNEKLFF.

The rearrangement uses TRBV19 and TRBJ2-7; D not resolved. The V gene's germline CDR1 is LNHDA and CDR2 SQIVND (reference sequence). Trimming took off 6 bases at V and 7 bases at J, with 13 bases between the two ends. The length of the CDR3 is 12 residues. The CDR3 is CASRDDEEEQYF. For the CDR3, the DNA is TGTGCCAGTAGAGACGACGAGGAGGAGCAGTACTTC. Combining the CDR3 with reference TRBV19 and TRBJ2-7 gives the whole variable domain DGGITQSPKYLFRKEGQNVTLSCEQNLNHDAMYWYRQDPGQGLRLIYYSQIVNDFQKGDIAEGYSVSREKKESFPLTVTSAQKNPTAFYLCASRDDEEEQYFGPGTRLTVT.

This rearrangement joins TRBV27 to TRBJ2-3; 7 bases align to TRBD2. Losses at the gene ends were 7 bases for V and 8 bases for J; bases not matched to a gene: 18. The CDR3 length is 16 residues. Per germline, CDR1 MNHEY and CDR2 SMNVEV (reference sequence). CDR3 amino acids: CASKASGGLVLVTQYF. Written as DNA, the CDR3 is TGTGCCAGCAAGGCGTCGGGAGGACTAGTTCTTGTTACGCAGTATTTT.

The table lists this clone with a count of one. V usage is TRBV5-4 and J usage is TRBJ1-6, with 11 bases lining up with TRBD1. Germline V gives CDR1 SGHNT, CDR2 YYREEE (reference sequence). The CDR3 totals 16 residues. J gave up 7 bases and V 0 bases, and 3 bases lay outside the gene matches. The CDR3 sequence: CASSLAGDRGNSPLHF. The DNA of the CDR3 is TGTGCCAGCAGCTTGGCCGGGGACAGGGGGAATTCACCCCTCCACTTT.

The chain uses TRBV12-5 and TRBJ2-7; maybe TRBD1 (5 bases). This CDR3 has 12 residues. Germline-derived CDR1 and CDR2 are LGHNT and FRNRAP. Trimming pared 9 bases from V and 5 bases from J, leaving 14 bases between. The CDR3: CARRTYRDEQYF. Here the CDR3 DNA reads TGTGCTAGGAGGACATACCGGGACGAGCAGTACTTC.

This chain uses TRBV21-1 with TRBJ2-3; the D call TRBD1 from the table was never checked on the DNA. TRBV21-1 is annotated as a pseudogene. CDR3 size: 15 residues. DNA for the CDR3: TGTGCCAGCAGCAAAGGGACAGAAAGCACAGATACGCAGTATTTT. This encodes CASSKGTESTDTQYF.

The chain joins TRBV7-2 to TRBJ2-5; 9 bases match TRBD2. The CDR3 is made up of 16 amino acids. Germline assignment: CDR1 SGHTA and CDR2 FQGNSA. The V segment lost 3 bases and the J segment 0 bases; nucleotides outside the gene matches: 5. The CDR3 spells CASSFRTSAHQETQYF. Written as DNA, the CDR3 is TGTGCCAGCAGCTTCCGGACTAGCGCCCACCAAGAGACCCAGTACTTC.

V gene TRBV5-4 combines with J gene TRBJ1-1; D not resolved. This CDR3 has 16 amino acids. The V gene lost 3 bases and the J gene lost 0 bases, with 15 bases spanning the gap. The V gene's germline CDR1 is SGHNT and CDR2 YYREEE (reference sequence). CDR3 sequence reads: CASSSPSQAVNTEAFF. DNA for the CDR3: TGTGCCAGCAGCTCCCCCAGCCAGGCAGTGAACACTGAAGCTTTCTTT.

J is TRBJ2-5 and V is TRBV24-1; 8 bases line up with TRBD1. V lost 3 bases and J lost 4; bases outside the gene matches: 9. This CDR3 has 16 amino acids. CDR1 and CDR2 (germline): KGHDR, SFDVKD. The CDR3 DNA follows: TGTGCCACCAGTGATCGTAACCAGGGGGCAGGAGAGACCCAGTACTTC. This translates into CATSDRNQGAGETQYF.

V is TRBV7-9 and J is TRBJ1-2; no clear D. Germline V gives CDR1 SEHNR, CDR2 FQNEAQ (reference sequence). This CDR3 is 13 amino acids long. V was cut by 5 bases and J by 5 bases, with 12 bases left in between. The CDR3 sequence is CASSGDGGYGYTF. For the CDR3, the DNA is TGTGCCAGCAGCGGTGACGGCGGATATGGCTACACCTTC.

V is TRBV27 and J is TRBJ1-2; tentative D call: TRBD1 (5 bases). The CDR3 is made up of 20 amino acids. From germline, CDR1 is MNHEY and CDR2 SMNVEV (reference sequence). Trimming pared 7 bases from V and 4 bases from J, leaving 34 bases between. The CDR3 sequence is CASTRVRVTVGSRLTYGYTF. The CDR3 nucleotides are TGTGCCAGCACGAGAGTTCGAGTGACAGTTGGGTCCAGACTGACCTATGGCTACACCTTC.

Only one count was recorded for this clone. V is TRBV2 and J is TRBJ2-1; D may be TRBD1 (6 bases). Deletions cut 5 bases from V and 7 bases from J, with 24 bases between. CDR1 is SNHLY and CDR2 is FYNNEI in the germline V gene. CDR3 size: 17 residues. The CDR3 DNA reads as TGTGCCAGCAGTACCCGGACAGCCCGGCTAATTCAAAATGAGCAGTTCTTC. Translating it yields CASSTRTARLIQNEQFF.

This clone was found once. J is TRBJ1-1 and V is TRBV7-9; D gene unclear. The CDR3 is made up of 12 amino acids. Germline CDR1 is SEHNR and CDR2 is FQNEAQ (reference sequence). V lost 2 bases and J lost 7, with 8 bases in between. The CDR3 sequence: CASSLTTGEAFF. CDR3 sequence (DNA): TGTGCCAGCAGCTTAACGACTGGTGAAGCTTTCTTT.

This chain uses TRBV19 with TRBJ1-5; the match to TRBD1 covers 8 bases. The length of the CDR3 is 15 residues. Germline loops: CDR1 LNHDA, CDR2 SQIVND (reference sequence). V shed 1 base and J 5 bases; nucleotides not matched to a gene: 4. CDR3 sequence: CASSIGDRGYQPQHF. CDR3 sequence (DNA): TGTGCCAGTAGTATAGGAGACAGGGGATATCAGCCCCAGCATTTT.

The chain combines TRBV5-5 with TRBJ2-7, with D perhaps TRBD2 (6 bases). This CDR3 has 15 amino acids. Germline V gives CDR1 SGHKS, CDR2 YYEKEE (reference sequence). The V and J ends lost 0 bases and 3 bases respectively, with 13 bases between them. CDR3 amino acids: CASSLGGTRFYEQYF. DNA for the CDR3: TGTGCCAGCAGCTTGGGGGGGACTCGATTCTACGAGCAGTACTTC.

The CDR3 coding sequence is TGTGCCAGCAGCCACCGGGACATCCAAGAGACCCAGTACTTC. Translated: CASSHRDIQETQYF. The chain links TRBV6-6 to TRBJ2-5, with a tentative D call TRBD1 (6 bases). CDR3 size: 14 residues. V shed 6 bases and J shed 1 base, with 12 bases lying between them. CDR1 and CDR2 from the germline V gene are MNHNY and SVGAGI (reference sequence).

The CDR3 spells CASSLADSTHIYGYTF. In DNA, the CDR3 is TGTGCCAGCAGCTTAGCCGACAGCACACACATTTATGGCTACACCTTC. The J gene is TRBJ1-2, the V gene TRBV7-9, with D possibly TRBD1 on 5 matching bases. V dropped 0 bases and J dropped 5 bases, with 16 bases sitting between them. This CDR3 comprises 16 residues. The germline gives CDR1 SEHNR, CDR2 FQNEAQ (reference sequence).

This clone was detected a few times. The rearrangement links TRBV7-8 to TRBJ1-5; no clear D gene. The CDR3 runs to 15 residues. The V gene lost 0 bases and the J gene lost 2 bases, with 8 bases spanning the gap. CDR1 and CDR2 (germline): SGHVS, FQNEAQ. The CDR3 spells CASSLARLGNQPQHF. DNA for the CDR3: TGTGCCAGCAGCTTAGCCAGGCTGGGCAATCAGCCCCAGCATTTT.

This chain connects TRBV5-1 to TRBJ2-2, with a tentative D call TRBD1 (5 bases). Germline lookup yields CDR1 SGHRS and CDR2 YFSETQ. The length of the CDR3 is 14 residues. V gave up 4 bases and J gave up 3 bases, with 10 bases separating them. The CDR3 nucleotides read TGCGCCAGCAGCCTAGGGGTTTACACCGGGGAGCTGTTTTTT. This codes for CASSLGVYTGELFF.

The V and J genes are TRBV6-6 and TRBJ1-2, with 9 bases matching TRBD1. This CDR3 comprises 16 residues. The junction had 5 bases not matched to a gene; V was cut back by 0 bases and J by 3 bases. Germline loops: CDR1 MNHNY, CDR2 SVGAGI (reference sequence). The CDR3 nucleotides are TGTGCCAGCAGTTACTCCGGGACAGGGACGTACTATGGCTACACCTTC. Its protein product is CASSYSGTGTYYGYTF.

This clone has a handful of counts. This chain joins TRBV5-4 and TRBJ2-1; 8 bases align to TRBD2. The CDR3 totals 13 residues. Germline V gene lookup returns CDR1 SGHNT and CDR2 YYREEE (reference sequence). CDR3 in DNA: TGTCGATGGAGGGGACTAGGTGTCAATGAGCAGTTCTTC. Amino acid sequence: CRWRGLGVNEQFF. The full variable domain, its missing parts supplied by reference TRBV5-4 and TRBJ2-1, is ETGVTQSPTHLIKTRGQQVTLRCSSQSGHNTVSWYQQALGQGPQFIFQYYREEENGRGNFPPRFSGLQFPNYSSELNVNALELDDSALYLCRWRGLGVNEQFFGPGTRLTVL.